A single sample gave rise to the 17 T cell receptor beta chains below, sequenced in a study of prognosis after radiotherapy for stage I lung cancer. From genomic DNA, TCR beta CDR3 was amplified by two-round multiplex PCR. It was primers specific to each TRBV and TRBJ gene that first-round PCR used. TCRdb used MiXCR to reprocess the multiplex PCR reads, holding one entry per CDR3 protein. Here the sample spans over 20,000 distinct CDR3 sequences, roughly 34% being singletons. Material: PBMCs, obtained before or after stereotactic body radiation therapy (not recorded which). The receptors stem from a donor over 45 with non-small cell lung cancer.

This CDR3 is CASIPGQWGNSPLHF. The CDR3 DNA sequence: TGTGCCAGCATTCCTGGACAGTGGGGCAATTCACCCCTCCACTTT. The chain couples TRBV6-2 or TRBV6-3 to TRBJ1-6; D perhaps matches TRBD1 (6 bases). V shed 7 bases and J shed 7 bases, with 17 bases lying between them. The CDR3 is 15 amino acids. Germline CDR1 is MNHEY and CDR2 is SVGEGT.

This clonotype was seen many times. V and J are TRBV6-2 or TRBV6-3 and TRBJ2-5, with D perhaps matching TRBD2 (5 bases). V shed 8 bases and J shed 4 bases, with 20 bases lying between them. CDR3 length: 15 residues. Germline-derived CDR1 and CDR2 are MNHEY and SVGEGT. CDR3 in amino acids: CASETLRATGETQYF. In DNA, the CDR3 is TGTGCCAGCGAAACATTGAGGGCGACGGGAGAGACCCAGTACTTC.

This clonotype was observed many times. The rearrangement joins TRBV30 to TRBJ2-1, with TRBD2 matching 9 bases. V was clipped by 5 bases and J by 2 bases; unmatched bases: 7. The CDR3 runs 15 residues. Per the germline V gene, CDR1 is GTSNPN and CDR2 is SVGIG (reference sequence). Here the CDR3 reads CAWVLAGLTYNEQFF. Written as DNA, the CDR3 is TGTGCCTGGGTACTAGCGGGCCTCACCTACAATGAGCAGTTCTTC.

The V call is TRBV30, the J call TRBJ2-2; TRBD1 agrees at 10 bases. The CDR3 is 15 residues long. Germline V CDR1 and CDR2: GTSNPN, SVGIG (reference sequence). The J segment lost 8 bases and the V segment lost 5 bases, leaving 11 bases of the junction unmatched. CDR3 coding DNA: TGTGCCTGGGATCGGGGACAGGGGTATGGTGGGGAGCTGTTTTTT. The encoded protein is CAWDRGQGYGGELFF.

At least ten counts were recorded for this clonotype. This chain links TRBV13 with TRBJ2-3; D possibly corresponds to TRBD1 (6 bases). V was cut by 8 bases and J by 2 bases, with 20 bases left in between. Germline V CDR1 and CDR2: PRHDT, FYEKMQ (reference sequence). The CDR3 runs to 16 residues. As DNA, the CDR3 is TGTGCCAGCGGCGACCGAGGGGCAGGGGCCACAGATACGCAGTATTTT. This sequence encodes CASGDRGAGATDTQYF.

This chain links TRBV27 with TRBJ2-3; D ambiguous. The CDR3 is 11 residues long. The V end was cut by 7 bases, the J end by 6 bases, with 8 bases between. CDR1 and CDR2 from the germline V gene are MNHEY and SMNVEV (reference sequence). CDR3 residues: CASIMGDTQYF. CDR3 DNA sequence: TGTGCCAGCATAATGGGGGATACGCAGTATTTT.

A note on this clonotype: A junction boundary mismatches the germline segment, possibly from a read error. The rearrangement uses TRBV27 and TRBJ2-1; possible D gene TRBD1, 5 bases. The CDR3 is made up of 13 amino acids. Per germline, CDR1 MNHEY and CDR2 SMNVEV (reference sequence). CDR3 in amino acids: CTSNQGMNNEQFF. CDR3 nucleotide sequence: TGTACCAGCAACCAGGGTATGAACAATGAGCAGTTCTTC.

The rearrangement joins TRBV6-2 or TRBV6-3 to TRBJ1-1; no reliable D call. This CDR3 region has 13 residues. The germline CDR1 and CDR2 sequences are MNHEY and SVGEGT. Trimming took off 5 bases at V and 2 bases at J, with 9 bases between the two ends. As DNA, the CDR3 is TGTGCCAGCAGTGCCACAGAAAACACTGAAGCTTTCTTT. This codes for CASSATENTEAFF.

This clonotype was found many times. The chain has TRBV20-1 and TRBJ1-1; 10 bases match TRBD1. V trimming: 1 base; J trimming: 11 bases; junction bases outside the gene matches: 7. CDR1 is DFQATT, CDR2 SNEGSKA, per germline (reference sequence). The CDR3 totals 13 residues. The CDR3 nucleotides read TGCAGTGCTAGAGGGACAGGGGGTACGAGTGCTTTCTTT. This translates into CSARGTGGTSAFF.

The table lists this clonotype with many counts. The chain has TRBV6-1 and TRBJ1-1; D might be TRBD1 (6 bases). Trimming took off 6 bases at V and 4 bases at J, with 18 bases between the two ends. CDR1 MNHNS and CDR2 SASEGT come from the germline V gene. There are 15 residues in the CDR3. The CDR3 here is CASSVLRDIPTEAFF. For the CDR3, the DNA is TGTGCCAGCAGCGTCCTCCGGGACATACCCACTGAAGCTTTCTTT.

This clonotype showed up many times. One end of the junction fails to match germline, which may point to a read error. The J gene is TRBJ2-3, the V gene TRBV11-3, with D possibly matching TRBD1 (6 bases). This CDR3 spans 13 amino acids. The germline CDR1 and CDR2 sequences are SGHNT and YENEEA. The CDR3 here is CASSLDRRDTQYF. The CDR3 bases are TGTGCCAGCAGCCTAGACAGGCGAGATACGCAGTATTTT.

A note on this clonotype: One base separates it from a far larger clone, so it is likely a read error. This chain connects TRBV6-5 to TRBJ2-1; 12 bases align to TRBD2. This CDR3 contains 17 residues. V shed 4 bases, J shed 7 bases, and the junction held 11 bases outside the gene matches. The germline V gene encodes CDR1 MNHEY and CDR2 SVGAGI. The CDR3 bases are TGTGCCAGCAGTTGTCTTCGTTCTAGCGGGAGGGCTAATGAGCAGTTCTTC. Protein: CASSCLRSSGRANEQFF.

About this clonotype: One end of the junction varies from germline; a read error may be responsible. The rearrangement uses TRBV13 and TRBJ2-3; a possible D gene is TRBD1 (6 bases). The CDR3 runs to 16 residues. Germline V CDR1 and CDR2: PRHDT, FYEKMQ (reference sequence). CDR3 protein: CASGDRGAGATDTQCF. CDR3 DNA: TGTGCCAGCGGCGACCGAGGGGCAGGGGCCACAGATACGCAGTGTTTT.

As concerns this clonotype: Possible read error: a much larger clone is one base away. This chain connects TRBV5-5 to TRBJ1-5, with 9 bases matching TRBD1. The V segment lost 6 bases and the J segment 5 bases; nucleotides outside the gene matches: 9. Germline CDR1 and CDR2: SGHKS and YYEKEE (reference sequence). The CDR3 extends over 15 amino acids. The CDR3 coding sequence is TGTGCCAGCATCCCGAACAGGGGGCACGATCAGCCCCAGCATTTT. Translation gives CASIPNRGHDQPQHF.

This clonotype was counted at least ten times. V and J are TRBV3-1 and TRBJ2-7; D assignment may be TRBD1 or TRBD2 (5 bases each). Per the germline V gene, CDR1 is LGHDT and CDR2 is YNNKEL (reference sequence). The V gene lost 2 bases and the J gene lost 2 bases, with 10 bases spanning the gap. The CDR3 spans 14 residues. CDR3 loop: CASSQNEGTYEQYF. CDR3 DNA sequence: TGTGCCAGCAGCCAAAACGAGGGGACCTACGAGCAGTACTTC.

The CDR3 spells CASSLRGDEYNEQFF. The CDR3 DNA follows: TGCGCCAGCAGCTTGAGGGGCGATGAATACAATGAGCAGTTCTTC. This rearrangement joins TRBV5-1 to TRBJ2-1; D might be TRBD1 (5 bases). V was cut by 1 base and J by 4 bases, with 12 bases left in between. The CDR3 totals 15 residues. Germline CDR1 reads SGHRS; CDR2 reads YFSETQ.

This clonotype was counted at least ten times. This rearrangement joins TRBV7-2 to TRBJ1-2; tentative D call: TRBD1 (5 bases). CDR3 length: 14 amino acids. The germline V and J ends were trimmed by 1 base and 8 bases, with 14 bases remaining between them. Germline values: CDR1 SGHTA, CDR2 FQGNSA. CDR3 sequence reads: CASSLGRQSEGYTF. The CDR3 DNA sequence: TGTGCCAGCAGCTTAGGGCGACAGTCGGAAGGCTACACCTTC.